What follows describes a single T cell receptor (beta chain). The target antigen is unknown. This entry belongs to a study of T-cell memory formation after mild COVID-19. About the study: The two donors had largely donor-specific TCR clusters.

General study results and limits: Clones shrinking between day 15 and 85 showed a balanced CD4/CD8 split, and those that grew later tilted toward CD4+. Pre-infection memory already had some responding clones, implying cross-reactive memory joined.

The CDR3 contains 14 residues. Germline V CDR1 and CDR2: SNHLY, FYNNEI. V was cut by 10 bases and J by 0 bases, with 10 bases left in between. Using constant-segment primers, 5'RACE produced TCR alpha and TCR beta cDNA libraries carrying sample barcodes and UMIs. TCRdb itself ran the 5' RACE reads through MiXCR, one entry per CDR3 protein. The sample holds fewer than 70,000 distinct CDR3 sequences, more than 8% seen once. The sequenced material came from PBMCs or a T cell subset sorted from them (not recorded which). The chain joins TRBV2 to TRBJ2-6, with D unclear. The TCR was taken from a young man who had mild COVID-19 (a few samples of this study predate the infection). Cell type and time point are not known. Here the CDR3 reads CATTAFSGANVLTF. CDR3 DNA sequence: TGTGCCACCACAGCCTTCTCTGGGGCCAACGTCCTGACTTTC.